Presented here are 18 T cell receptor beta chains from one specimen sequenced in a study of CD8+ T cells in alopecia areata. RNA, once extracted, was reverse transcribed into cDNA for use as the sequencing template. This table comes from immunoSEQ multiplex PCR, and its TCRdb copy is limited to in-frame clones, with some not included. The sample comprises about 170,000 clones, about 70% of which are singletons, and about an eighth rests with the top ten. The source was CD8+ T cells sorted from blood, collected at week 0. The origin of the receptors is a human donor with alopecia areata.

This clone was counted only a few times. The CDR3 loop is CASSQEGHAGELFF. The CDR3, as DNA: TGTGCCAGCAGCCAAGAGGGACACGCCGGGGAGCTGTTTTTT. V and J are TRBV7-9 and TRBJ2-2; possibly TRBD1 for D (6 bases). Germline loops: CDR1 SEHNR, CDR2 FQNEAQ (reference sequence). The CDR3 runs to 14 residues. V was pared by 5 bases and J by 6 bases, with 13 bases between.

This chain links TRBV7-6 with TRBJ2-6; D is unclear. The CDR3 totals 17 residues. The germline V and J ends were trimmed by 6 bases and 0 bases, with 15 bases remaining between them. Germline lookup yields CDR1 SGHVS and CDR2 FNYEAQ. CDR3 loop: CASRPRPQSSGANVLTF. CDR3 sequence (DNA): TGTGCCAGCAGGCCTCGCCCCCAGAGCTCTGGGGCCAACGTCCTGACTTTC.

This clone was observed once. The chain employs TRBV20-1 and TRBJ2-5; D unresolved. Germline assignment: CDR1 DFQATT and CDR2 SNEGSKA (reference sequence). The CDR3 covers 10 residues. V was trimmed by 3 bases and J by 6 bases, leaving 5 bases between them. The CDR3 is CSASSKTQYF. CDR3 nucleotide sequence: TGCAGTGCTAGTTCAAAGACCCAGTACTTC.

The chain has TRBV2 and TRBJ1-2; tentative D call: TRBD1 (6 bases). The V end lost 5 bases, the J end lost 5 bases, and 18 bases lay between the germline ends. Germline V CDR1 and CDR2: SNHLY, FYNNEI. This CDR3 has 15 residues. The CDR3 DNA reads TGTGCCAGCAGTCAGGGGCGAGGGGAATTTTATGGCTACACCTTC. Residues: CASSQGRGEFYGYTF.

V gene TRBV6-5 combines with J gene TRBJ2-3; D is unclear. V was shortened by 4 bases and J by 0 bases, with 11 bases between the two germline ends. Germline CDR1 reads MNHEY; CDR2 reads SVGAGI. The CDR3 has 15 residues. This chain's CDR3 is CASSFQWGSTDTQYF. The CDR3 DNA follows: TGTGCCAGCAGTTTCCAGTGGGGTAGCACAGATACGCAGTATTTT.

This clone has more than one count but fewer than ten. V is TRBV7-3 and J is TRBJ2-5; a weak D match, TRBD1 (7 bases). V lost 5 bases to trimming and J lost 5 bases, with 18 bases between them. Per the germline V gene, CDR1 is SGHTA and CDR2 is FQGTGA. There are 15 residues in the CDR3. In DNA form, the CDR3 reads TGTGCCAGCAGCCTGGGTCAGGGGGGATTTGAGACCCAGTACTTC. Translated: CASSLGQGGFETQYF. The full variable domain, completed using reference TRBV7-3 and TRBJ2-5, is GAGVSQTPSNKVTEKGKYVELRCDPISGHTALYWYRQSLGQGPEFLIYFQGTGAADDSGLPNDRFFAVRPEGSVSTLKIQRTERGDSAVYLCASSLGQGGFETQYFGPGTRLLVL.

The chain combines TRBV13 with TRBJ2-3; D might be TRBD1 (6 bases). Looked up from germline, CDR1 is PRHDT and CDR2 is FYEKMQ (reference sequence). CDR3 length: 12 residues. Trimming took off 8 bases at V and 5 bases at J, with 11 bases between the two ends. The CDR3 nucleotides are TGTGCCAGCGCCCAGGGGAGAGATACGCAGTATTTT. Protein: CASAQGRDTQYF.

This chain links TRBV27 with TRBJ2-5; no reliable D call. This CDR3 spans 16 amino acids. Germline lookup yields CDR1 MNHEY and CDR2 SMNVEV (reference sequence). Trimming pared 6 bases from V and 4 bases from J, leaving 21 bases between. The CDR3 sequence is CASSASGVLRGETQYF. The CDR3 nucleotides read TGTGCCAGCAGCGCGAGTGGGGTTTTGAGAGGAGAGACCCAGTACTTC.

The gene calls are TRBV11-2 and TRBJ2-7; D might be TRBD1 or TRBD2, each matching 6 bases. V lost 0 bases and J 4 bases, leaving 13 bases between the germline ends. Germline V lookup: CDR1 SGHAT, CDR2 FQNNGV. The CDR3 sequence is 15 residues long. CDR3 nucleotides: TGTGCCAGCAGCTTAGAAGGGGGGCCCCAATACGAGCAGTACTTC. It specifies CASSLEGGPQYEQYF.

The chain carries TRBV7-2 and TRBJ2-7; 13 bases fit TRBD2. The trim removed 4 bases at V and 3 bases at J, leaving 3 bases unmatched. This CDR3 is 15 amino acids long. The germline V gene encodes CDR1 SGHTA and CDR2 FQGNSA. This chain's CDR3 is CASSYGLAGDYEQYF. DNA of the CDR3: TGTGCCAGCAGCTACGGACTAGCGGGGGACTACGAGCAGTACTTC.

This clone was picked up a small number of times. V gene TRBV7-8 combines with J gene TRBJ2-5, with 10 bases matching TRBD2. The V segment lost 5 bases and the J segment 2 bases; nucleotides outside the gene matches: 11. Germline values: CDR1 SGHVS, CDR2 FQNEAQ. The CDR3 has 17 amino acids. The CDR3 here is CASSPRGGTSVQETQYF. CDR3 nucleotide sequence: TGTGCCAGCAGCCCCAGAGGTGGGACTAGCGTGCAAGAGACCCAGTACTTC.

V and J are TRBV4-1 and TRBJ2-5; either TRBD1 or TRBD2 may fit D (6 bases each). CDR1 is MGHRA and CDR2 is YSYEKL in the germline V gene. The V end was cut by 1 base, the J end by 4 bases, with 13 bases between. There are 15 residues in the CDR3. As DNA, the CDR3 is TGCGCCAGCAGCCAAGTTTTACGGGGGCCAGAGACCCAGTACTTC. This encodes CASSQVLRGPETQYF.

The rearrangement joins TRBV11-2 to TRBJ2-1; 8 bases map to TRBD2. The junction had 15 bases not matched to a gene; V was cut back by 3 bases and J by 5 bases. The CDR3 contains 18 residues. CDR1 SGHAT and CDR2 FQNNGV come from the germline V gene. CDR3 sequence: CASSLYSGVAGGNNEQFF. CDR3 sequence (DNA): TGTGCCAGCAGCTTGTACAGCGGGGTGGCGGGGGGAAACAATGAGCAGTTCTTC.

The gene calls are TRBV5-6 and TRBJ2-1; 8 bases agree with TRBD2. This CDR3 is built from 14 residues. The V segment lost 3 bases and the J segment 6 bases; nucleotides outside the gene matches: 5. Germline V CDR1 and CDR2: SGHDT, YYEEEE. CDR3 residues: CASSSGLASNEQFF. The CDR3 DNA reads TGTGCCAGCAGCTCCGGACTAGCTAGCAATGAGCAGTTCTTC.

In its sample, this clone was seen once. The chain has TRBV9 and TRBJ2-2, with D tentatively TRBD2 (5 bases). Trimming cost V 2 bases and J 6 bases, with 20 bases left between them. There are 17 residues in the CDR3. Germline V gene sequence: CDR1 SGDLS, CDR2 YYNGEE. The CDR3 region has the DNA TGTGCCAGCAGCGTCCGAGGGTCACCCCATCAGTCCGGGGAGCTGTTTTTT. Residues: CASSVRGSPHQSGELFF.

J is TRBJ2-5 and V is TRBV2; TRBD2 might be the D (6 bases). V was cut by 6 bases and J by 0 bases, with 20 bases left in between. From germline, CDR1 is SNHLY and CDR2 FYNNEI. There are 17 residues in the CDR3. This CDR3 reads CASRGLSYTPYQETQYF. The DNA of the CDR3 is TGTGCCAGCAGGGGACTGTCATACACACCGTACCAAGAGACCCAGTACTTC.

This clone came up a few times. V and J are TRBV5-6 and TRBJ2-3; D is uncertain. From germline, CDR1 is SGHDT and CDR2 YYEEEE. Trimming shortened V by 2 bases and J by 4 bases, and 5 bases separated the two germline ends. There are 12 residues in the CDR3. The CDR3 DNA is TGTGCCAGCAGCTTCCGCTCAGATACGCAGTATTTT. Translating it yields CASSFRSDTQYF.

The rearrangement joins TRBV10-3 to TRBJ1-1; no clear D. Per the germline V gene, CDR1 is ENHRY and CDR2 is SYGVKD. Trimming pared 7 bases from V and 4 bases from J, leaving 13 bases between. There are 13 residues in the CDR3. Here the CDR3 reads CAINIDGGTEAFF. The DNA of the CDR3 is TGTGCCATCAATATCGACGGTGGCACTGAAGCTTTCTTT.